Sequencing of this T cell receptor (beta chain) was carried out in a study of response to subunit inactivated influenza vaccine. CDR3 size: 13 residues. The V end was cut by 4 bases, the J end by 4 bases, with 11 bases between. TCRdb independently ran MiXCR on the RT-PCR reads; one entry per CDR3 protein. The data show roughly 630,000 distinct CDR3 sequences, with about 15% seen just once and around 7.6% held by the top ten. A few counts support this clonotype. Source: PBMCs from blood, taken less than 15 days before vaccination. V usage is TRBV12-3 or TRBV12-4 and J usage is TRBJ2-7; tentatively, D is TRBD1 (5 bases). The source is a man aged 50-60 years who received an inactivated influenza vaccine. The CDR3 protein is CASSSGYGYEQYF. The CDR3 DNA sequence: TGTGCCAGCAGTTCAGGGTATGGGTACGAGCAGTACTTC.